The 11 T cell receptor beta chains below were found in one sample sequenced in a study of blood T cell repertoires in COVID-19. Sequencing was performed with immunoSEQ multiplex PCR; in TCRdb, only in-frame clones are kept and a portion is missing. The sample holds approximately 170,000 clones, 70% to 90% seen once. The sequencing input was peripheral blood. Receptor source: a woman aged 70-85 years with acute or convalescent COVID-19.

This rearrangement joins TRBV19 to TRBJ2-3; 8 nucleotides agree with TRBD2. The CDR3 is made up of 17 amino acids. Germline V CDR1 and CDR2: LNHDA, SQIVND (reference sequence). V shed 3 bases, J shed 2 bases, and the junction held 10 bases outside the gene matches. For the CDR3, the DNA is TGTGCCAGTAGTATGACGGCGGGAGGCTCCTCCACAGATACGCAGTATTTT. This translates into CASSMTAGGSSTDTQYF.

The chain joins TRBV7-2 to TRBJ1-3; D is uncertain. Germline V CDR1 and CDR2: SGHTA, FQGNSA. This CDR3 comprises 12 residues. V lost 6 bases and J lost 2, with 5 bases in between. As DNA, the CDR3 is TGTGCCAGCAGGGGAGCTGGAAACACCATATATTTT. Encoded protein: CASRGAGNTIYF. The full variable domain, in which reference TRBV7-2 and TRBJ1-3 provide the parts outside the CDR3, is GAGVSQSPSNKVTEKGKDVELRCDPISGHTALYWYRQSLGQGLEFLIYFQGNSAPDKSGLPSDRFSAERTGGSVSTLTIQRTQQEDSAVYLCASRGAGNTIYFGEGSWLTVV.

This chain uses TRBV9 with TRBJ1-4; TRBD1 aligns across 10 bases. The germline CDR1 and CDR2 sequences are SGDLS and YYNGEE. V gave up 3 bases and J gave up 3 bases; unmatched junction bases: 2. The CDR3 sequence is 15 residues long. CDR3 amino acids: CASSGQGAANEKLFF. The CDR3 DNA is TGTGCCAGCAGCGGACAGGGGGCAGCTAATGAAAAACTGTTTTTT.

This sequence joins TRBV11-2 and TRBJ2-3; possibly TRBD1 for D (6 bases). Per the germline V gene, CDR1 is SGHAT and CDR2 is FQNNGV. The CDR3 loop spans 15 amino acids. V dropped 6 bases and J dropped 0 bases, with 13 bases sitting between them. CDR3 sequence reads: CASRGARTSTDTQYF. The CDR3 nucleotides are TGTGCCAGCAGGGGGGCTAGAACTAGCACAGATACGCAGTATTTT.

The V gene is TRBV5-1, the J gene TRBJ1-6, with D perhaps TRBD1 (5 bases). The CDR3 sequence is 15 residues long. Germline assignment: CDR1 SGHRS and CDR2 YFSETQ. The V gene lost 4 bases and the J gene lost 2 bases, with 10 bases spanning the gap. CDR3: CASSREGTYNSPLHF. The CDR3 bases are TGCGCCAGCAGCAGGGAGGGGACCTATAATTCACCCCTCCACTTT.

V usage is TRBV7-8 and J usage is TRBJ2-5; tentative D call: TRBD2 (6 bases). The V end was cut by 4 bases, the J end by 1 base, with 10 bases between. The CDR3 is 14 amino acids. Germline V gene sequence: CDR1 SGHVS, CDR2 FQNEAQ. DNA for the CDR3: TGTGCCAGCAGCTCATGGCGGGGCCAAGAGACCCAGTACTTC. Residues: CASSSWRGQETQYF.

V and J are TRBV19 and TRBJ2-3, with D tentatively TRBD2 (6 bases). Trimming cost V 3 bases and J 7 bases, with 11 bases left between them. The CDR3 is 13 residues long. Germline assignment: CDR1 LNHDA and CDR2 SQIVND (reference sequence). This chain's CDR3 is CASSMRDANTQYF. The CDR3 coding sequence is TGTGCCAGTAGTATGCGGGACGCTAATACGCAGTATTTT.

As DNA, the CDR3 is TGCAGCGCCCTAGGGGTTCCCAATGAAAAACTGTTTTTT. Protein product: CSALGVPNEKLFF. The V gene is TRBV29-1, the J gene TRBJ1-4, with a weak D call TRBD1 (5 bases). The CDR3 extends over 13 amino acids. The V gene's germline CDR1 is SQVTM and CDR2 ANQGSEA. V was pared by 7 bases and J by 5 bases, with 14 bases between.

V is TRBV2 and J is TRBJ2-7; D not resolved. The V gene lost 3 bases and the J gene lost 3 bases, with 6 bases spanning the gap. This CDR3 has 12 residues. The germline V gene encodes CDR1 SNHLY and CDR2 FYNNEI. The CDR3 DNA follows: TGTGCCAGCAGTGACAGACACTACGAGCAGTACTTC. Amino acid sequence: CASSDRHYEQYF.

This clone showed up just once. The chain has TRBV19 and TRBJ1-1; 9 bases are a match to TRBD1. The V gene end was trimmed by 5 bases and the J gene end by 6 bases; junction bases not matched to a gene: 13. The CDR3 consists of 16 residues. Germline CDR1 and CDR2: LNHDA and SQIVND (reference sequence). CDR3 region: CASSGIGTGFVAEAFF. CDR3 sequence (DNA): TGTGCCAGTAGTGGAATTGGGACAGGGTTCGTTGCTGAAGCTTTCTTT.

Concerning this clone: A read error may account for a junction end that differs from germline. V usage is TRBV5-1 and J usage is TRBJ2-1, with D perhaps TRBD2 (5 bases). The length of the CDR3 is 14 residues. CDR1 and CDR2 from the germline V gene are SGHRS and YFSETQ. CDR3 loop: CASKPTTAYNEQFF. CDR3 nucleotides: TGCGCCAGCAAACCGACTACCGCCTATAATGAGCAGTTCTTC.